This TCR beta chain stems from a study of circulating CD8 cells and anti-PD-1 response in melanoma (dated by TCRdb to about 2020). General notes on the study: Nivolumab was given to patients intravenously at 3 mg/kg every 2 weeks. The melanoma cohort included approximately 13 patients, of whom seven received anti-PD-1 as first-line therapy and six had previously received targeted therapy or immunotherapy. Patients with complete or partial responses were counted as responders, while patients with stable or progressive disease (RECIST v1.1) were counted as non-responders. The TCR repertoire analysis included approximately 11 melanoma patients, of whom 7 were non-responders and 4 were responders. PD-1 on on-treatment samples was detected using a biotinylated anti-human IgG4 antibody. General study outcomes and caveats: Between subsets, repertoires were largely private, with fewer than 7.5% of TRB clonotypes shared at M1, and the highest sharing was seen between DPOS and TIGIT. The cohort included both treatment-naive and previously treated patients, and the authors noted that this mix could influence results. Since no tumor material could be accessed, the researchers instead assessed tumor reactivity using peptide assays on expanded sorted subsets. The DNEG repertoire was the most diverse; PD-1 and DPOS showed similar, higher clonality, and TIGIT repertoires were the least diverse. Only baseline and M1 samples from a small cohort with few responders were used in the published TCR repertoire comparisons. Because material was limited, experiments were generally done without replicates.

The germline V gene (reference sequence) provides CDR1 MNHEY and CDR2 SMNVEV. Trimming at the junction amounts to 6 bases on V and 3 bases on J, and the germline ends lie 21 bases apart. Measured from the cysteine to the phenylalanine, the CDR3 is 16 residues long. Only CDR3 DNA is held: 48 bases, read in frame from base 1. The instrument was a NextSeq 500. TCR libraries were prepared from approximately 15 ng of total RNA with the QIAseq Immune Repertoire RNA Library Kit, Human TCR Panel. TCR libraries were sequenced on an Illumina NextSeq with a Mid Output V2 kit, using asymmetric 261x41 paired-end reads. Every TCR library was diluted down to 3.5 to 5 nM, then pooled, denatured and loaded at approximately 1 pM. In the original analysis: Processing of the TCR FASTQ files took place in the QIAGEN GeneGlobe Data Analysis Center, and downstream analysis was done in R 3.5.2. Clonality was calculated as one minus Shannon entropy normalized by the log of the number of unique productive sequences. TRA or TRB clonotypes differing in abundance between baseline and M1 were identified within each subset by Fisher exact tests at 5% FDR. Differentially abundant clonotypes were categorized as emerging, expanding, contracting or non-expanding/contracting. Repertoire overlap between patients was measured with Morisita's overlap index. The raw public data were reprocessed by TCRdb itself: fastp quality trimming at Q25, MiXCR clonotype calling, in-frame beta chains only. When rows share a CDR3 protein, they turn into one entry using the most common DNA and genes. None of the V and J calls come from the authors' own analysis; TCRdb made them. Present in this sample are some 510 distinct CDR3 sequences, about 7% of which were seen just once. The ten largest clones take up roughly 44% of the sample.

In its sample, this clonotype comes out as large (0.1 to 1%). The antigen it recognizes is unknown. No base qualities exist here, and no much larger clone lies one base off it. Using a BD FACSAria II cell sorter, four subsets defined by PD-1 and/or TIGIT were sorted from live CD3+CD8+TCRalphabeta+ cells. Circulating CD8 T cells were sorted into four subsets by PD-1 and TIGIT expression to characterize their relevance to anti-PD-1 therapy response. Both TCR alpha and TCR beta chains were sequenced from each sorted CD8 T-cell subset. Peripheral blood was collected at three points: before the first anti-PD-1 injection, after two injections and after four injections. Ficoll gradient centrifugation was used to isolate PBMCs immediately. Until use, PBMCs were cryopreserved in liquid nitrogen in RPMI containing approximately 20% FCS and about 9.2% DMSO. Thawed PBMCs were stained with a viability dye and antibodies against CD3, CD8alpha, TCRalphabeta, PD-1 and TIGIT. Total RNA was extracted with the RNeasy Kit, and every sample reached a RIN above 7.

In this chain, TRBV27 is recombined with TRBJ2-7; TRBD2 is possibly the D segment (6 matching bases). The TCR was taken from a human donor with melanoma. The sample here was CD8+ T cells from PBMCs, taken at baseline or after one month of anti-PD-1 therapy (not recorded which). In nucleotides, the sequence is TGTGCCAGCAGCCCTGACCAGACTAGTTCCTACTACGAGCAGTACTTC. It is translated as CASSPDQTSSYYEQYF.